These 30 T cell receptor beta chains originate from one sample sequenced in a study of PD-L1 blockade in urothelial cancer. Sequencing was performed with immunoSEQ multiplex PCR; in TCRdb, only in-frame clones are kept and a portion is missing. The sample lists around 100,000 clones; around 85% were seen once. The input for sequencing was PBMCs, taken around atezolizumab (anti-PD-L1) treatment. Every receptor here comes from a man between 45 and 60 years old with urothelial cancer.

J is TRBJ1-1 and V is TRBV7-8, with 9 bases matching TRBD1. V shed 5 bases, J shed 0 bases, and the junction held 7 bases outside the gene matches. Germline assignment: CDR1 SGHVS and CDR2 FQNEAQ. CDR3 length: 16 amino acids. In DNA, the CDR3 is TGTGCCAGCAGCCCGGGACAGGGCCCATTGAACACTGAAGCTTTCTTT. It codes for CASSPGQGPLNTEAFF.

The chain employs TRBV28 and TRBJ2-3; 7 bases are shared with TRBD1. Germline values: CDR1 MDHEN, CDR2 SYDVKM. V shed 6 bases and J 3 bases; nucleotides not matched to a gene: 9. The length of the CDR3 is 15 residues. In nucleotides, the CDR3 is TGTGCCAGCAGCCTTGACAGGGCGAGGACAGATACGCAGTATTTT. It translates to CASSLDRARTDTQYF.

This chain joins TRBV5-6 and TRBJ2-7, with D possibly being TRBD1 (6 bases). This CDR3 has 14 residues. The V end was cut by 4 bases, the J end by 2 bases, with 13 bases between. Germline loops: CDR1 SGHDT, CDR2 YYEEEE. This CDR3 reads CASSLGTNTYEQYF. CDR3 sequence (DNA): TGTGCCAGCAGCCTCGGGACAAATACCTACGAGCAGTACTTC.

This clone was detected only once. Here the CDR3 DNA reads TGCGCCAGCAGCTTTCTAACAGGGACCGGGGAGCTGTTTTTT. Its protein product is CASSFLTGTGELFF. The chain links TRBV5-1 to TRBJ2-2, with D perhaps TRBD1 (6 bases). V dropped 2 bases and J dropped 5 bases, with 10 bases sitting between them. Germline V gene lookup returns CDR1 SGHRS and CDR2 YFSETQ. The CDR3 has 14 amino acids.

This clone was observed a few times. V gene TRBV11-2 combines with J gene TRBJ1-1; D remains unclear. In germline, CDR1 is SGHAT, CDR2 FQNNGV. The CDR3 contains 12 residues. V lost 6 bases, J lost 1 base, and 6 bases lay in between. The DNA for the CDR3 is TGTGCCAGCAGTGGCCAGAACACTGAAGCTTTCTTT. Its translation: CASSGQNTEAFF.

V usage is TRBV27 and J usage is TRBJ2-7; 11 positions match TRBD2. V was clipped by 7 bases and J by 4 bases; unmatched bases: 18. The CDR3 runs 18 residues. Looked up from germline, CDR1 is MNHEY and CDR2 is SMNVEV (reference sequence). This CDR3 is CASTQRGTSGPGLYEQYF. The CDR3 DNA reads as TGTGCCAGCACCCAACGGGGGACTAGCGGTCCCGGGCTATACGAGCAGTACTTC.

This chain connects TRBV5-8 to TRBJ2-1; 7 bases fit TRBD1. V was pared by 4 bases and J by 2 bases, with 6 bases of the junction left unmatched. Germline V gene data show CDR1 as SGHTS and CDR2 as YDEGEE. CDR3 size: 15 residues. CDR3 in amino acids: CASSPNRGTYNEQFF. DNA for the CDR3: TGTGCCAGCAGCCCGAACAGGGGCACCTACAATGAGCAGTTCTTC.

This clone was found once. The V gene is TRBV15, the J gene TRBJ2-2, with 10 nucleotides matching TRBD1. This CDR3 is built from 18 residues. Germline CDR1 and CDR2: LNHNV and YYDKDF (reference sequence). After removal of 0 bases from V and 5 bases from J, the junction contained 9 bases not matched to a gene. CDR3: CATSRDYRGTGVTGELFF. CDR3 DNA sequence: TGTGCCACCAGCAGAGATTATAGGGGGACAGGGGTAACCGGGGAGCTGTTTTTT.

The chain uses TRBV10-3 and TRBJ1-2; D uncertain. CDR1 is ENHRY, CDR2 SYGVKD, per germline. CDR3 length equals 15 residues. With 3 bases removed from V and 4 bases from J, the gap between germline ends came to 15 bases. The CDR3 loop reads CAISEGPGVGYGYTF. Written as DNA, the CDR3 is TGTGCCATCAGTGAAGGGCCGGGAGTGGGCTATGGCTACACCTTC.

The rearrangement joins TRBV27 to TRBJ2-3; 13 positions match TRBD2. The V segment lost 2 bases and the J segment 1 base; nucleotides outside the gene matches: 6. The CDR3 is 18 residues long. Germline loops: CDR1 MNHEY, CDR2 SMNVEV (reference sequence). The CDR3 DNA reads TGTGCCAGCAGTTTAAAAGGGACTAGCGGGATTGGCACAGATACGCAGTATTTT. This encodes CASSLKGTSGIGTDTQYF.

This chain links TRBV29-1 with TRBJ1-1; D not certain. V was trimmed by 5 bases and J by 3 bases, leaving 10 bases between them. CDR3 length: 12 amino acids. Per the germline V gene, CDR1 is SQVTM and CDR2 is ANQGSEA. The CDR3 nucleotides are TGCAGCGTTAGTATCCGGTACACTGAAGCTTTCTTT. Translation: CSVSIRYTEAFF.

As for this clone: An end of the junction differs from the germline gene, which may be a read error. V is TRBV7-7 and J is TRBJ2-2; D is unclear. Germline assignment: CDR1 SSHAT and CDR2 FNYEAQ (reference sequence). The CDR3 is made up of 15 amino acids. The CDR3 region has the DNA TGTGCTAGCAGCTTACGAGCTATGAACACCGGGGAGCTGTTTTTT. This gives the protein CASSLRAMNTGELFF.

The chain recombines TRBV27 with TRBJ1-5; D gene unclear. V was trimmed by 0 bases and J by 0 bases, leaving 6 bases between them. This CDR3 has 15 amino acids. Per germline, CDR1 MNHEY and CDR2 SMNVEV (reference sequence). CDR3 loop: CASSLSLSSNQPQHF. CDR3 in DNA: TGTGCCAGCAGTTTATCGTTGAGTAGCAATCAGCCCCAGCATTTT.

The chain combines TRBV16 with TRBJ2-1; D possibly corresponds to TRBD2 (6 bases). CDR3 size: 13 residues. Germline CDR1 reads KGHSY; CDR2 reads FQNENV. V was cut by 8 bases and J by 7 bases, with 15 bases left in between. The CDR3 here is CASSSPGENEQFF. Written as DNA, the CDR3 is TGTGCCAGCTCAAGTCCGGGGGAAAATGAGCAGTTCTTC.

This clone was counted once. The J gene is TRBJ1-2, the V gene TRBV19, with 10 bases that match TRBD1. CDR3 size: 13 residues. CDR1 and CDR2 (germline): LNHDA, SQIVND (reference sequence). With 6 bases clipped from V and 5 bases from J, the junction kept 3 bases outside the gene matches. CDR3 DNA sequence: TGTGCCAGTAGGTCGGGACAGGGGTATGGCTACACCTTC. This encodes CASRSGQGYGYTF.

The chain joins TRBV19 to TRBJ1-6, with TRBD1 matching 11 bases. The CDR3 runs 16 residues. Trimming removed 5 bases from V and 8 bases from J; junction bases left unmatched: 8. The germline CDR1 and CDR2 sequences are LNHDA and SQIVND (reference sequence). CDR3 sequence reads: CASSRPGTGGYSPLHF. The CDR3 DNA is TGTGCCAGTAGTCGCCCCGGGACAGGGGGTTATTCACCCCTCCACTTT.

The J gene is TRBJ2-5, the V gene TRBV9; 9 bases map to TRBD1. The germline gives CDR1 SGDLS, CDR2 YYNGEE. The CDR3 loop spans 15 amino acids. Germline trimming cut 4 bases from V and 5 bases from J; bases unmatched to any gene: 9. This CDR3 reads CASSLTTGGVETQYF. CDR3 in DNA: TGTGCCAGCAGCTTAACGACAGGGGGGGTTGAGACCCAGTACTTC.

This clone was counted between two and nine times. CDR3 residues: CASSGTAPFREQYF. In nucleotides, the CDR3 is TGTGCCAGCAGTGGGACAGCCCCTTTCCGCGAGCAGTACTTC. The chain carries TRBV27 and TRBJ2-7; the match to TRBD1 covers 7 bases. The V and J ends lost 5 bases and 6 bases, in that order; junction bases with no gene match: 10. The CDR3 contains 14 residues. CDR1 is MNHEY, CDR2 SMNVEV, per germline (reference sequence).

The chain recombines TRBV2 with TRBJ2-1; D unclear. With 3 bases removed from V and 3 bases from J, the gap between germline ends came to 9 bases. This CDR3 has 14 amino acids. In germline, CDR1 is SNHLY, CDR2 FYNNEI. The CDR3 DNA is TGTGCCAGCAGTGAGGCGGTCTTCTACAATGAGCAGTTCTTC. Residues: CASSEAVFYNEQFF.

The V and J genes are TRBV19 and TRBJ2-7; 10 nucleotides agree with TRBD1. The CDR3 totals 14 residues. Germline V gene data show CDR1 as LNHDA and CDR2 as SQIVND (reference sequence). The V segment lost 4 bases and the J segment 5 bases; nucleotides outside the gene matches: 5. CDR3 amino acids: CASSTPGTGDEQYF. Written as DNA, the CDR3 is TGTGCCAGTAGTACTCCCGGGACAGGGGACGAGCAGTACTTC.

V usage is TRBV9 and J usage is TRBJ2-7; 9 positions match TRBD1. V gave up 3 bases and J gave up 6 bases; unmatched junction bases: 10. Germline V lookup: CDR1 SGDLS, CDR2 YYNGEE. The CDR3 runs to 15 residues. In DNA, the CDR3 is TGTGCCAGCAGCGAATCGGGACAGGGTTTCGCCGAGCAGTACTTC. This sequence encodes CASSESGQGFAEQYF.

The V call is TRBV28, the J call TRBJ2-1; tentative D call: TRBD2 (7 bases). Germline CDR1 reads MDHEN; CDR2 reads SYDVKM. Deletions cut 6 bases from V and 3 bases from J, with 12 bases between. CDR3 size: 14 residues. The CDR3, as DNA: TGTGCCAGCAGAAAGGGGGGGGTCTACAATGAGCAGTTCTTC. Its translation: CASRKGGVYNEQFF.

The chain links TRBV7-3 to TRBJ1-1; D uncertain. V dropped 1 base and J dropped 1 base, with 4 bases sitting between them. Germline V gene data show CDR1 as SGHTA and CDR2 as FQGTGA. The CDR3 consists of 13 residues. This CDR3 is CASSLKQNTEAFF. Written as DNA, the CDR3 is TGTGCCAGCAGCTTAAAACAGAACACTGAAGCTTTCTTT.

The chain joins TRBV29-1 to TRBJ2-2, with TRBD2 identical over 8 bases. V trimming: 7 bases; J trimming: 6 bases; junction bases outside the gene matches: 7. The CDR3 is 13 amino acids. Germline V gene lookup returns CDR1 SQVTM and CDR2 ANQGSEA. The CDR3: CSGSGLASGELFF. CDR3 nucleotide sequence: TGCAGCGGCTCCGGACTAGCTTCCGGGGAGCTGTTTTTT.

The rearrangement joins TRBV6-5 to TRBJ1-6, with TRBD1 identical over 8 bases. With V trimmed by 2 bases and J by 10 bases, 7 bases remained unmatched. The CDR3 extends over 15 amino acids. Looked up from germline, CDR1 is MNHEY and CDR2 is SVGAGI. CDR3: CASSYLGQGESPLHF. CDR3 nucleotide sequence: TGTGCCAGCAGTTACCTTGGACAGGGCGAGTCACCCCTCCACTTT.

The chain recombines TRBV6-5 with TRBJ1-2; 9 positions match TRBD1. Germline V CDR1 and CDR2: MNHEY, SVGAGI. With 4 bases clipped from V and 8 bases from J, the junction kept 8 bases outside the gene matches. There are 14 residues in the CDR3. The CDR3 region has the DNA TGTGCCAGCAGTTCAGGACAGGGGCCTCGCGGCTACACCTTC. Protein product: CASSSGQGPRGYTF.

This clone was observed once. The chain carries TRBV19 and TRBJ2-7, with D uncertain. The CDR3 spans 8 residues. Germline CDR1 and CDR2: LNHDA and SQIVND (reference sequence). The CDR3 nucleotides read TGTGTCCGTCGCGAGCAGTACTTC. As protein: CVRREQYF.

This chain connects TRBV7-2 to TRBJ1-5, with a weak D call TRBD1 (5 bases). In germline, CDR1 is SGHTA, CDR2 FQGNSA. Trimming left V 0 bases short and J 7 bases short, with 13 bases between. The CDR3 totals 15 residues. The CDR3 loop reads CASSLARGGAQPQHF. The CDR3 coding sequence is TGTGCCAGCAGCTTAGCCCGGGGAGGGGCACAGCCCCAGCATTTT. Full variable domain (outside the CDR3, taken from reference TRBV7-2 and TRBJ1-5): GAGVSQSPSNKVTEKGKDVELRCDPISGHTALYWYRQSLGQGLEFLIYFQGNSAPDKSGLPSDRFSAERTGGSVSTLTIQRTQQEDSAVYLCASSLARGGAQPQHFGDGTRLSIL.

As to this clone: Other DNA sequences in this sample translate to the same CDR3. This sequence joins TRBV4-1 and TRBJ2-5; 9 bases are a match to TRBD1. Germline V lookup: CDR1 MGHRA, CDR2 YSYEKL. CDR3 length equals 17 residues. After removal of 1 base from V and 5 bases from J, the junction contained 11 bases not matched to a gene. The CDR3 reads CASSQVLQGAPRETQYF. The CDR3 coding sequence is TGCGCCAGCAGCCAAGTCCTACAGGGGGCGCCTCGGGAGACCCAGTACTTC.

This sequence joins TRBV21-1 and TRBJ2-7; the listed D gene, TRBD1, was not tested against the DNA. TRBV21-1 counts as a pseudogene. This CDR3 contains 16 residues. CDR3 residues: CASSKVPTGTPGVQYF. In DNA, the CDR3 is TGTGCCAGCAGCAAAGTCCCGACAGGGACTCCGGGTGTGCAGTACTTC.